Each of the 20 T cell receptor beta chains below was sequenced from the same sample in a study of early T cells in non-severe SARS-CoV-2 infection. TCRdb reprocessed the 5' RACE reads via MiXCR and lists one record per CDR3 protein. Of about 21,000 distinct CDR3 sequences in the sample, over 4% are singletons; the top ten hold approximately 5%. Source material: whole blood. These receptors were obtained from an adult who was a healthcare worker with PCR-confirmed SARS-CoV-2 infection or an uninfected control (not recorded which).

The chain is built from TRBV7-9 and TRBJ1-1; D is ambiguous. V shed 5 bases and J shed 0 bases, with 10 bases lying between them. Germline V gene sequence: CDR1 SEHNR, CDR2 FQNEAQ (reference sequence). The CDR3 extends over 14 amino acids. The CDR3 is CASSLLTVNTEAFF. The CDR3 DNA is TGTGCCAGCAGCCTCCTGACGGTGAACACTGAAGCTTTCTTT.

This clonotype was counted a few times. Written as DNA, the CDR3 is TGTGCTAGTGGTTTGCTAACGGAGGACCGGACAGAACTGCCGACATTGATCAAGAACACTGAAGCTTTCTTT. This sequence encodes CASGLLTEDRTELPTLIKNTEAFF. This sequence joins TRBV12-5 and TRBJ1-1; maybe TRBD1 (6 bases). The germline gives CDR1 LGHNT, CDR2 FRNRAP. The V end was cut by 2 bases, the J end by 1 base, with 38 bases between. The CDR3 is 24 residues long.

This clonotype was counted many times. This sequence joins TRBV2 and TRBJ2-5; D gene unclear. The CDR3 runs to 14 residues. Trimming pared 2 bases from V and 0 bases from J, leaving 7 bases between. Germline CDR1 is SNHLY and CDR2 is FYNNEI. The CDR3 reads CASSEQEYQETQYF. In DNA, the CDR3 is TGTGCCAGCAGTGAACAGGAGTACCAAGAGACCCAGTACTTC.

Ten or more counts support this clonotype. This CDR3 is CSATPPVGTGYNEQFF. Written as DNA, the CDR3 is TGCAGTGCTACCCCCCCCGTGGGGACAGGGTACAATGAGCAGTTCTTC. V is TRBV20-1 and J is TRBJ2-1; 9 nucleotides align to TRBD1. This CDR3 is 16 amino acids long. Germline V gene lookup returns CDR1 DFQATT and CDR2 SNEGSKA (reference sequence). V lost 4 bases to trimming and J lost 4 bases; unmatched junction nucleotides: 11.

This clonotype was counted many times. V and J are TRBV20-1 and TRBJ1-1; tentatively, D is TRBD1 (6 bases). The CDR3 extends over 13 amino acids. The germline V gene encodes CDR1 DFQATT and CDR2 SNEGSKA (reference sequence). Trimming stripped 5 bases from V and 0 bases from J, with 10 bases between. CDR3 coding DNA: TGCAGTGCTTCGGACAGCGTGAACACTGAAGCTTTCTTT. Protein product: CSASDSVNTEAFF.

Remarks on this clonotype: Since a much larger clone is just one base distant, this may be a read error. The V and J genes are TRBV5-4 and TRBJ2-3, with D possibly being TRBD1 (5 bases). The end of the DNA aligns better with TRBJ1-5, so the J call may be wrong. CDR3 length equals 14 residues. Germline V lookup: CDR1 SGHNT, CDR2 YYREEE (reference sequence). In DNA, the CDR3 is TGTGCCAGCACCACCTGGGGACCGGAAGATACGCAGCATTTT. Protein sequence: CASTTWGPEDTQHF.

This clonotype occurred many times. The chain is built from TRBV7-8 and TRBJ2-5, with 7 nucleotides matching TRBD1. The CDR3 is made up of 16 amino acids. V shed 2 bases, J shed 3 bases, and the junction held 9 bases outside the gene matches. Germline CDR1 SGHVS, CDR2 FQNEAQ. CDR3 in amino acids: CASSLYTGEFKETQYF. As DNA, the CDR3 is TGTGCCAGCAGCTTATATACAGGGGAATTTAAAGAGACCCAGTACTTC.

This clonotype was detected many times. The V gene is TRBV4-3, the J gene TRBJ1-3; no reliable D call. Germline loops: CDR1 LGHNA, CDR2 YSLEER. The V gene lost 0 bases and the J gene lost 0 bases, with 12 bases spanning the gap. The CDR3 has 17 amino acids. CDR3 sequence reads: CASSQDFGGSSGNTIYF. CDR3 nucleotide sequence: TGCGCCAGCAGCCAAGATTTCGGCGGTAGCTCTGGAAACACCATATATTTT.

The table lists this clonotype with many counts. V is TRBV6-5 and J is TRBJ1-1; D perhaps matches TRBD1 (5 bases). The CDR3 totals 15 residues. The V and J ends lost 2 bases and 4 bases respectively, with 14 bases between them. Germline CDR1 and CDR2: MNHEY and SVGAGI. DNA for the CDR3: TGTGCCAGCAGTTACGATCGGGGGAGGGGCACTGAAGCTTTCTTT. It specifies CASSYDRGRGTEAFF.

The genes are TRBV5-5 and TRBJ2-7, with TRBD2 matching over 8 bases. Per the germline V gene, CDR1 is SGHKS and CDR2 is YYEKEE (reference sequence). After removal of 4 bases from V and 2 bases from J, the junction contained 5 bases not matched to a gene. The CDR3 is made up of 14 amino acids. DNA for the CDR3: TGTGCCAGCAGCAATATAGCGGGAACCTACGAGCAGTACTTC. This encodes CASSNIAGTYEQYF.

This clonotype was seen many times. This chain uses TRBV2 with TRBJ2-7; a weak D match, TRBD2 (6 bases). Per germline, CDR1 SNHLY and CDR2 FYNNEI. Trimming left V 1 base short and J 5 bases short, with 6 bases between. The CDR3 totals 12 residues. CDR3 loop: CASSEVADEQYF. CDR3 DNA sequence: TGTGCCAGCAGTGAAGTAGCGGACGAGCAGTACTTC.

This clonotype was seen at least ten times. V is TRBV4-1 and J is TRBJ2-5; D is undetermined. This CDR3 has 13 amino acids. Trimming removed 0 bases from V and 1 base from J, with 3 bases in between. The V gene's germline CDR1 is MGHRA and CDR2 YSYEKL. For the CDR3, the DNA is TGCGCCAGCAGCCAAGAGATCCAAGAGACCCAGTACTTC. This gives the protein CASSQEIQETQYF.

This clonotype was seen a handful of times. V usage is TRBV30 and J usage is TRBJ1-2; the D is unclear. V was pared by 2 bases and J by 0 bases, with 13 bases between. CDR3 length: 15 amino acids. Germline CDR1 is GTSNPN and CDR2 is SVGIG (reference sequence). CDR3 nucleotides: TGTGCCTGGAGTTCCCCCGGCAGCCCTAACTATGGCTACACCTTC. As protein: CAWSSPGSPNYGYTF. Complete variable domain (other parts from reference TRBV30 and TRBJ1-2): SQTIHQWPATLVQPVGSPLSLECTVEGTSNPNLYWYRQAAGRGLQLLFYSVGIGQISSEVPQNLSASRPQDRQFILSSKKLLLSDSGFYLCAWSSPGSPNYGYTFGSGTRLTVV.

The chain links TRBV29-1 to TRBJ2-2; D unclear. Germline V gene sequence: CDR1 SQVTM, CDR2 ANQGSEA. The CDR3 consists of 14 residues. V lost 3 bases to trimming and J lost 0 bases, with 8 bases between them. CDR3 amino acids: CSVEWPTNTGELFF. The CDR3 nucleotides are TGCAGCGTTGAGTGGCCGACGAACACCGGGGAGCTGTTTTTT.

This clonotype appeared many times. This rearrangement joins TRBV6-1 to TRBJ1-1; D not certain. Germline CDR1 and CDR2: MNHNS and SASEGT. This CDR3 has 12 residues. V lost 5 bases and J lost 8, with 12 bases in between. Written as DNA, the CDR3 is TGTGCCAGCAGTCCAGCAGATATGGAAGCTTTCTTT. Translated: CASSPADMEAFF.

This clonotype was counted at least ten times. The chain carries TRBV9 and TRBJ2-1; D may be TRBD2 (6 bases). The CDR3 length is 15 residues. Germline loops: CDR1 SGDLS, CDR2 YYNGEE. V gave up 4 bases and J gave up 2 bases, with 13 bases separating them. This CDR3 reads CASSPGTATYNEQFF. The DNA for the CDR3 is TGTGCCAGCAGCCCCGGGACTGCCACCTACAATGAGCAGTTCTTC.

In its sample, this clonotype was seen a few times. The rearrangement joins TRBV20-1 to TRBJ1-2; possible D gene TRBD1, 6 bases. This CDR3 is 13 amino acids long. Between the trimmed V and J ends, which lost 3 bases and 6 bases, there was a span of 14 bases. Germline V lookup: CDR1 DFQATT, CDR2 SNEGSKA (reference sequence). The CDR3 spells CSASHSQGNGYTF. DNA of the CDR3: TGCAGTGCTAGCCACTCACAGGGCAATGGCTACACCTTC.

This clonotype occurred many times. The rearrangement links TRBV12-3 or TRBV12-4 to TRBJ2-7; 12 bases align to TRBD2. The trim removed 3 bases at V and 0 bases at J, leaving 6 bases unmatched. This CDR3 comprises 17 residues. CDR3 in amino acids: CASSFLSSGRASYEQYF. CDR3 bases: TGTGCCAGCAGTTTTTTGTCTAGCGGGAGGGCCTCCTACGAGCAGTACTTC.

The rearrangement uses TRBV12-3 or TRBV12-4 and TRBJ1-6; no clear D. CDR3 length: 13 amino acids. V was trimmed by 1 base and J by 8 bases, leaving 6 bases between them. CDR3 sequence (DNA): TGTGCCAGCAGTTTAGGGTCGGATTCACCCCTCCACTTT. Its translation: CASSLGSDSPLHF.

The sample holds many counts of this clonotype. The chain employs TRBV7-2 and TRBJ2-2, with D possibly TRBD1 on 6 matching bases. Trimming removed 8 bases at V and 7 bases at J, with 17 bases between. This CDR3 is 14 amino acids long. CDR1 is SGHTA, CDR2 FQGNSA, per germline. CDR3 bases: TGTGCCAGCGTCGGACAGTACGGGCTCGGGGAGCTGTTTTTT. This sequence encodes CASVGQYGLGELFF. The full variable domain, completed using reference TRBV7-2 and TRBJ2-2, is GAGVSQSPSNKVTEKGKDVELRCDPISGHTALYWYRQSLGQGLEFLIYFQGNSAPDKSGLPSDRFSAERTGGSVSTLTIQRTQQEDSAVYLCASVGQYGLGELFFGEGSRLTVL.